This T cell receptor beta chain was observed in a study of T cells in Graves' hyperthyroidism and ophthalmopathy. Study-level findings and limits: Appearing also in blood were most of the thyroid clonotypes expanded above 0.001.

Over 18 months, lack of ophthalmopathy progression marked Graves' hyperthyroidism as stable. Hyperthyroidism in the patients, aged 18 to 65, was newly diagnosed and under 2 months in duration. Patients were excluded for uncontrolled infection, other autoimmune disease, pregnancy or lactation. This clonotype was recorded at least ten times. No antigen is known for it. Using RNA transcripts as the source, TCR beta CDR3 regions were amplified. An initial round of RT-PCR targeting the TCR CDR3 relied on the HTBI primer set. TCRdb independently ran MiXCR on the multiplex PCR reads; one entry per CDR3 protein. The table records about 540,000 distinct CDR3 sequences, around 46% of them present only once. After removal of 0 bases from V and 2 bases from J, the junction contained 3 bases not matched to a gene. The CDR3 has 15 residues. Germline V gene data show CDR1 as SGHVS and CDR2 as FQNEAQ.

The sequence was collected from a woman in her late teens or twenties with Graves' hyperthyroidism. The rearrangement uses TRBV7-8 and TRBJ2-5; 7 nucleotides match TRBD1. Sequencing used peripheral blood or thyroid tissue (not recorded which). The CDR3 loop is CASSLATGTQETQYF. The CDR3 DNA reads as TGTGCCAGCAGCTTAGCGACAGGGACACAAGAGACCCAGTACTTC.